This note documents a single T cell receptor (beta chain) sequence. Its antigen is unknown. Germline V gene lookup returns CDR1 SGHDT and CDR2 YYEEEE. The V and J ends lost 1 base and 0 bases respectively, with 8 bases between them. The CDR3 contains 15 residues. The sample is drawn from a study of cytomegalovirus exposure and HLA in healthy donors. Study-level points and caveats: In a later analysis, most CMV-associated TCR beta chains appeared HLA-restricted.

With 60 Vbeta and 13 Jbeta primers, the PCR was carried out. Assay used: immunoSEQ multiplex PCR; TCRdb lists only in-frame clones, some missing. This sample lists 50,000 or so clones; its ten largest clones have over 2%. The TCR sequence derives from a woman in her late teens or twenties in good health and CMV-seronegative. The material sequenced was PBMCs. The chain joins TRBV5-6 to TRBJ1-3; D uncertain. The CDR3 sequence is CASSLPVSSGNTIYF. The CDR3 coding sequence is TGTGCCAGCAGCTTGCCTGTGAGCTCTGGAAACACCATATATTTT.